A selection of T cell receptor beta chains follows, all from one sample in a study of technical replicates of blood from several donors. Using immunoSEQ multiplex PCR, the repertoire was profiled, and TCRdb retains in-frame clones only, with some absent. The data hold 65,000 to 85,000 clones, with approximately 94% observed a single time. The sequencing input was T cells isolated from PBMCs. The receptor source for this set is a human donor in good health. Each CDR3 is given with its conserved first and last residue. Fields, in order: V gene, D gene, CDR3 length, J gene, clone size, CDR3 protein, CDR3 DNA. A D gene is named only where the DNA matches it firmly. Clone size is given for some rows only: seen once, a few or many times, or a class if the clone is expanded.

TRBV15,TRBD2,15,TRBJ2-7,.,CATSRGLAGAYEQYF,TGTGCCACCAGCAGGGGACTAGCGGGAGCTTACGAGCAGTACTTC
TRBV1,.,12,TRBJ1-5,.,CTSSQDLSPQHF,TGCACCAGCAGCCAAGATCTATCGCCCCAGCATTTT
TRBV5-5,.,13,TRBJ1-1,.,CASSLGGGTEAFF,TGTGCCAGCAGCTTGGGAGGGGGCACTGAAGCTTTCTTT
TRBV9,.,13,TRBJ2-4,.,CASSVGGGSDPYF,.
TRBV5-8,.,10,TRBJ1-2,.,CARDIYGYTF,TGTGCCAGGGACATCTATGGCTACACCTTC
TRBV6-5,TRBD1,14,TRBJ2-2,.,CASRNRGRNGELFF,TGTGCCAGCAGAAACAGGGGTAGAAACGGGGAGCTGTTTTTT
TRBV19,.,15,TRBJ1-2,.,CASSIPNRVNYGYTF,TGTGCCAGTAGTATCCCCAACAGGGTAAACTATGGCTACACCTTC
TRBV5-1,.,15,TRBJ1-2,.,CASSPKDLGRDGYTF,TGCGCCAGCAGCCCTAAGGACTTAGGGAGAGATGGCTACACCTTC
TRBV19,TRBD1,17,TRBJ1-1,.,CASSLRTGVGMNTEAFF,TGTGCCAGTAGTCTTCGGACAGGGGTAGGAATGAACACTGAAGCTTTCTTT
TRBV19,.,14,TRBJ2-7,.,CASSTQLAYYEQYF,TGTGCCAGTAGTACCCAGCTAGCCTACTACGAGCAGTACTTC
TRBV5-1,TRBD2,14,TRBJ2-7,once,CASDTLGAGNEQYF,TGCGCCAGCGACACTCTGGGAGCGGGAAACGAGCAGTACTTC
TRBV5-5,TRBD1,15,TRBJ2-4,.,CASSIQGQGKNIQYF,TGTGCCAGCAGCATACAAGGACAGGGCAAAAACATTCAGTACTTC
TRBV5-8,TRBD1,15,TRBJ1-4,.,CASSWTGTGGEKLFF,TGTGCCAGCAGCTGGACCGGGACAGGGGGAGAAAAACTGTTTTTT
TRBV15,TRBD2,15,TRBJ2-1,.,CATSSWTSGRNEQFF,TGTGCCACCAGCAGTTGGACTAGCGGGAGGAATGAGCAGTTCTTC
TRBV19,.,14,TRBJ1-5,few,CASSRGSRFQPQHF,TGTGCCAGTAGTAGAGGGTCTAGATTTCAGCCCCAGCATTTT
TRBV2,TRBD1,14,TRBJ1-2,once,CASTGDRSNYGYTF,TGTGCCAGCACGGGGGACAGGTCTAACTATGGCTACACCTTC
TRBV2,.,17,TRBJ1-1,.,CASSEGYFDDLNTEAFF,TGTGCCAGCAGTGAAGGTTACTTCGATGATTTGAACACTGAAGCTTTCTTT
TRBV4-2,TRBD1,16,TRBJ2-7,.,CASSQLQGAHSYEQYF,TGTGCCAGCAGCCAACTACAGGGGGCCCACTCCTACGAGCAGTACTTC
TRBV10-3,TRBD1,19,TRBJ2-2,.,CAIRTGTGYSLANTGELFF,TGTGCCATCAGGACCGGGACAGGATATTCTTTAGCGAACACCGGGGAGCTGTTTTTT
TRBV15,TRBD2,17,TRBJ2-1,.,CATSSHWGLAGEYEQFF,TGTGCCACCAGCAGTCATTGGGGACTAGCGGGAGAATATGAGCAGTTCTTC
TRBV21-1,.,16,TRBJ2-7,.,CASSVLGQGAPGEQYF,TGTGCCAGCAGCGTCTTGGGACAGGGGGCTCCGGGTGAGCAGTACTTC
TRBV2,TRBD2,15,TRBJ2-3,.,CASRLLAGGTDTQYF,TGTGCCAGCAGACTACTAGCGGGTGGTACAGATACGCAGTATTTT
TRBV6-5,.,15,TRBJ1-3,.,CASRPPAGSGNTIYF,TGTGCCAGCAGGCCCCCGGCCGGGTCTGGAAACACCATATATTTT
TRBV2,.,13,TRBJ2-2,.,CASRVAYTGELFF,TGTGCCAGCAGAGTAGCTTACACCGGGGAGCTGTTTTTT
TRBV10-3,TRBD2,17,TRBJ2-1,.,CAISESKTLAEPNEQFF,TGTGCCATCAGTGAGTCGAAAACCCTAGCGGAGCCAAATGAGCAGTTCTTC
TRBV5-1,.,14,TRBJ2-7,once,CASSLRTRNYEQYF,TGCGCCAGCAGCTTACGGACTCGAAACTACGAGCAGTACTTC
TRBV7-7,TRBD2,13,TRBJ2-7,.,CASSLGLDDEQYF,TGTGCTAGCAGCTTGGGACTAGATGACGAGCAGTACTTC
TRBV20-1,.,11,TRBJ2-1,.,CSARPQSRQFF,TGCAGTGCTAGACCCCAGTCTCGGCAGTTCTTC
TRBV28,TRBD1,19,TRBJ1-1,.,CASSPIPGQGILGNTEAFF,TGTGCCAGCAGTCCTATCCCGGGACAGGGAATCCTAGGGAACACTGAAGCTTTCTTT
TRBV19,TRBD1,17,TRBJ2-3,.,CASSMPAGTGGTDTQYF,TGTGCCAGTAGTATGCCCGCCGGGACAGGGGGAACAGATACGCAGTATTTT
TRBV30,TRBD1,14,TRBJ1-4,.,CAWGPGQGLEKLFF,TGTGCCTGGGGTCCAGGACAGGGATTAGAAAAACTGTTTTTT
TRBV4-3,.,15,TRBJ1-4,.,CASSQDRAGEEKLFF,TGCGCCAGCAGCCAAGACCGGGCAGGGGAAGAAAAACTGTTTTTT
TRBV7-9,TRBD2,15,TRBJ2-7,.,CASSLRRLAGFEQYF,TGTGCCAGCAGCTTAAGGAGACTAGCGGGATTCGAGCAGTACTTC
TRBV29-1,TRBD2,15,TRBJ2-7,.,CSVESVLAGRYEQYF,TGCAGCGTTGAATCTGTCCTAGCGGGACGCTACGAGCAGTACTTC
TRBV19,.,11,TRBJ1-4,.,CASSTREKLFF,TGTGCCAGTAGTACCCGTGAAAAACTGTTTTTT
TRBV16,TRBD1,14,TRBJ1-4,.,CASSRRTGYEKLFF,TGTGCCAGCAGCCGGAGGACAGGATATGAAAAACTGTTTTTT
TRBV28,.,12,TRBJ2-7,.,CASRLATYEQYF,TGTGCCAGCAGACTAGCAACCTACGAGCAGTACTTC
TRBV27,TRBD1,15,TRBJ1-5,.,CASRKSTGTNQPQHF,TGTGCCAGCAGAAAGTCGACAGGGACCAATCAGCCCCAGCATTTT
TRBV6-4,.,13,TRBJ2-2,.,CASSDRQIGELFF,TGTGCCAGCAGTGACCGACAGATCGGGGAGCTGTTTTTT
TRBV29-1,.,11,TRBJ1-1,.,CGLAPNTEAFF,TGCGGCTTGGCACCGAACACTGAAGCTTTCTTT
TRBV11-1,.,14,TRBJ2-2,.,CASSLDRVTGELFF,TGTGCCAGCAGCTTAGATCGCGTAACCGGGGAGCTGTTTTTT